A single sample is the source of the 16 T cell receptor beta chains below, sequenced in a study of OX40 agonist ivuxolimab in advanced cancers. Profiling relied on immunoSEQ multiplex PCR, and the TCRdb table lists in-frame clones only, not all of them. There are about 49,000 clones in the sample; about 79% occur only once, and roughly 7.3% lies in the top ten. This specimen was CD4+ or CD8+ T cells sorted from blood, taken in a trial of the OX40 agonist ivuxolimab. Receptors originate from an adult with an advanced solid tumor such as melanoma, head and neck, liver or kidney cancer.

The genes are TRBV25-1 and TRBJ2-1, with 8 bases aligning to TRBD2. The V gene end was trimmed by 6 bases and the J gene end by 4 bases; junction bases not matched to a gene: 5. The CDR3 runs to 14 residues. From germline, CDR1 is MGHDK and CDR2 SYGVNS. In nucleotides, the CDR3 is TGTGCCAGCAGACTAGCGGAAACGTACAATGAGCAGTTCTTC. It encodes CASRLAETYNEQFF.

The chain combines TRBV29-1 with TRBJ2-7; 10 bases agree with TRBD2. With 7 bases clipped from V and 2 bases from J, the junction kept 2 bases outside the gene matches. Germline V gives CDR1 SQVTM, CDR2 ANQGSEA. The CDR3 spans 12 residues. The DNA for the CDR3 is TGCAGCGGTACTAGCGGGGCCTACGAGCAGTACTTC. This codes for CSGTSGAYEQYF.

The CDR3 is CASSLLPSGHNEQFF. Here the CDR3 DNA reads TGTGCCAGCAGCTTGCTCCCTAGCGGACACAATGAGCAGTTCTTC. The genes are TRBV5-6 and TRBJ2-1; TRBD2 aligns across 7 bases. The germline V gene encodes CDR1 SGHDT and CDR2 YYEEEE. Trimming at V came to 1 base and at J to 5 bases, leaving 6 bases not matched to a gene. This CDR3 has 15 amino acids.

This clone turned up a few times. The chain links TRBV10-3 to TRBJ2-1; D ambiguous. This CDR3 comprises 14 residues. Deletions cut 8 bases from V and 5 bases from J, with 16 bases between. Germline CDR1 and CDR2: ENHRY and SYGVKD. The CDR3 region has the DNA TGTGCCATCTTTCAGCCTACCGGAAACAATGAGCAGTTCTTC. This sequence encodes CAIFQPTGNNEQFF.

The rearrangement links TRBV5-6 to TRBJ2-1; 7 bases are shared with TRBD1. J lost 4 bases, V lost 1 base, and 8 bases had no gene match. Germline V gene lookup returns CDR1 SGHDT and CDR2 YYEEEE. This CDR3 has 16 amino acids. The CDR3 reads CASSLTGANLYNEQFF. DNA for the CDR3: TGTGCCAGCAGCTTGACAGGGGCTAACTTATACAATGAGCAGTTCTTC. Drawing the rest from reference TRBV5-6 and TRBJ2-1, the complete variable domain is DAGVTQSPTHLIKTRGQQVTLRCSPKSGHDTVSWYQQALGQGPQFIFQYYEEEERQRGNFPDRFSGHQFPNYSSELNVNALLLGDSALYLCASSLTGANLYNEQFFGPGTRLTVL.

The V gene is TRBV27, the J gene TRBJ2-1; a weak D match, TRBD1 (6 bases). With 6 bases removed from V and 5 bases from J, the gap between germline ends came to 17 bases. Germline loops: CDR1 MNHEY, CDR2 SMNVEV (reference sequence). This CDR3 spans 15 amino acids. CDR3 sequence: CASRRLRDTNNEQFF. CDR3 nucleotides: TGTGCCAGCAGACGTCTCCGGGACACAAACAATGAGCAGTTCTTC.

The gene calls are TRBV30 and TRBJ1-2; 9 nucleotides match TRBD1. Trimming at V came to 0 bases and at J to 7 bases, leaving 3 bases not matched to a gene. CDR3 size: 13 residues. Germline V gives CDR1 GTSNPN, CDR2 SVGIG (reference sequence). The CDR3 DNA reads TGTGCCTGGAGTGTTGGACAGGGGACTGGCTACACCTTC. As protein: CAWSVGQGTGYTF.

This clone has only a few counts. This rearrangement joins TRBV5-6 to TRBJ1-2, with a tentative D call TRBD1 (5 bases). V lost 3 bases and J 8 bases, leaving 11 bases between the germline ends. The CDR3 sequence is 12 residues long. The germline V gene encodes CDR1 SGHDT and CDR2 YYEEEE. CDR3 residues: CASSWGIGGYTF. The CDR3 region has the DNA TGTGCCAGCAGCTGGGGGATTGGAGGCTACACCTTC.

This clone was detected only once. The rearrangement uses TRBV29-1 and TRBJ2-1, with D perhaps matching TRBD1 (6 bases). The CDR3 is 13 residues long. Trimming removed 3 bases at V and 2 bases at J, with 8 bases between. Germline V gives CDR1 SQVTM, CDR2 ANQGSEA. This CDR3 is CSVEPGAYNEQFF. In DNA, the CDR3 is TGCAGCGTTGAGCCAGGGGCCTACAATGAGCAGTTCTTC.

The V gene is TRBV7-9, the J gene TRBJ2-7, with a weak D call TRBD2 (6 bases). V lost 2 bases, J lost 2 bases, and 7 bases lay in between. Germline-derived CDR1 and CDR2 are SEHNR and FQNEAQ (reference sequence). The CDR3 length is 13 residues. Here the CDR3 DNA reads TGTGCCAGCAGCTTAACTAGCCCCTACGAGCAGTACTTC. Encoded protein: CASSLTSPYEQYF.

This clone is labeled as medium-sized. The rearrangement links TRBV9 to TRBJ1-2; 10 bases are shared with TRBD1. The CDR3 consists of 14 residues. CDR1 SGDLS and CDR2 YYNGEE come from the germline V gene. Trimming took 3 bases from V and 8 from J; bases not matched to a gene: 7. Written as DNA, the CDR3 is TGTGCCAGCAGCGCAACGACAGGGGGCAGAGGCTACACCTTC. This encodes CASSATTGGRGYTF.

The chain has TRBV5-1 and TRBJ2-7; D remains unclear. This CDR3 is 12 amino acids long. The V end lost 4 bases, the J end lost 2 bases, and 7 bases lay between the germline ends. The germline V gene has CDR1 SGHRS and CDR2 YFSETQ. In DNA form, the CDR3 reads TGCGCCAGCAGCAAGAATCCCTACGAGCAGTACTTC. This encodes CASSKNPYEQYF.

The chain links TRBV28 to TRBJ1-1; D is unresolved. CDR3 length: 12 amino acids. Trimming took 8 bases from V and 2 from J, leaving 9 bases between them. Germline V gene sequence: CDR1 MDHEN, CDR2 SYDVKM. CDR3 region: CASWTVNTEAFF. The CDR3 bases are TGTGCCAGCTGGACTGTAAACACTGAAGCTTTCTTT.

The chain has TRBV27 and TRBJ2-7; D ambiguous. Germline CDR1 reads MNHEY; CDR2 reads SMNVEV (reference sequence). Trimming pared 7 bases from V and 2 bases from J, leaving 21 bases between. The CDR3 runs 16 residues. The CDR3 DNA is TGTGCCAGCACCCACACAAGGCCCGAGAAGCCCTACGAGCAGTACTTC. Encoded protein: CASTHTRPEKPYEQYF.

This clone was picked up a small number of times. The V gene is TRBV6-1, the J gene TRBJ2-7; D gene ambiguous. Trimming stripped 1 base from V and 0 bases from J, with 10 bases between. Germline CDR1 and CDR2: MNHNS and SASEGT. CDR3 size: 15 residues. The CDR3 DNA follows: TGTGCCAGCAGTGAAGGGACGGACGGCTCCTACGAGCAGTACTTC. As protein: CASSEGTDGSYEQYF.

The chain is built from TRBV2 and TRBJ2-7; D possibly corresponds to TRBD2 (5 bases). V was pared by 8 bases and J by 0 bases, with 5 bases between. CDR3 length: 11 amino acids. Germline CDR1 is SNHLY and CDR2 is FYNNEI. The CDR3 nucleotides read TGTGCCAGCGGGAGCTCCTACGAGCAGTACTTC. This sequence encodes CASGSSYEQYF.